One sample yielded the 4 T cell receptor beta chains listed below, sequenced in a study of long-term antiretroviral therapy in people with HIV. With survey level as its setting, the immunoSEQ assay was v3.0. Clones were read by immunoSEQ multiplex PCR, and TCRdb kept only the in-frame ones, dropping some. The sample has roughly 24,000 clones, approximately 90% seen once. Source: unsorted PBMCs, taken 0.6 years after starting antiretroviral therapy. These receptors were taken from a man in his fifties or sixties with HIV.

This rearrangement joins TRBV2 to TRBJ2-5; D gene ambiguous. Per the germline V gene, CDR1 is SNHLY and CDR2 is FYNNEI. The CDR3 has 11 residues. Deletions cut 6 bases from V and 2 bases from J, with 4 bases between. Written as DNA, the CDR3 is TGTGCCAGCAGGGGTCAAGAGACCCAGTACTTC. Residues: CASRGQETQYF. The complete variable domain, with remaining parts taken from reference TRBV2 and TRBJ2-5, reads EPEVTQTPSHQVTQMGQEVILRCVPISNHLYFYWYRQILGQKVEFLVSFYNNEISEKSEIFDDQFSVERPDGSNFTLKIRSTKLEDSAMYFCASRGQETQYFGPGTRLLVL.

V and J are TRBV5-1 and TRBJ1-1, with D uncertain. The ends were cut back, 4 bases at V and 4 bases at J, with 14 bases in the middle. The CDR3 runs to 14 residues. Germline CDR1 and CDR2: SGHRS and YFSETQ. CDR3 amino acids: CASSLDAGGTEAFF. In DNA form, the CDR3 reads TGCGCCAGCAGCCTCGACGCAGGTGGCACTGAAGCTTTCTTT.

The V and J genes are TRBV6-5 and TRBJ1-6; possibly TRBD1 for D (5 bases). The V end was cut by 5 bases, the J end by 9 bases, with 17 bases between. The CDR3 is 15 amino acids. Germline-derived CDR1 and CDR2 are MNHEY and SVGAGI. The CDR3 here is CASSLMGGRASPLHF. For the CDR3, the DNA is TGTGCCAGCAGTCTCATGGGGGGAAGGGCTTCACCCCTCCACTTT.

The J gene is TRBJ2-1, the V gene TRBV14, with 13 bases lining up with TRBD2. J lost 8 bases, V lost 7 bases, and 5 bases had no gene match. Per the germline V gene, CDR1 is SGHDN and CDR2 is FVKESK. The CDR3 covers 14 residues. CDR3 DNA: TGTGCCAGCACGACTAGCGGGAGGTTGTATGAGCAGTTCTTC. Amino acid sequence: CASTTSGRLYEQFF.